This TCR beta chain is from a study of graft-versus-host responses after intestinal transplantation (dated by TCRdb to about 2021). For the study in its entirety: The transplants that recipients received were multivisceral, liver-intestinal, or isolated intestinal. The cohort enrolled about two dozen intestinal transplant recipients including one retransplant, and 3 patients lacking pretransplant specimens were excluded. Donor T cell macrochimerism was defined as a peak of at least 4% donor T cells among recipient peripheral blood mononuclear cells. Every recipient was given anti-thymocyte globulin induction, then maintenance tacrolimus and steroids for 2 to 3 years. Bulk TCR-beta CDR3 sequencing was used to track graft-versus-host and host-versus-graft alloreactive T cell clones in the graft, circulation and bone marrow after intestinal transplantation. Instead of going to the commercial service, samples from a few later patients were sequenced in-house on an Illumina MiSeq and processed with MiXCR. To identify alloreactive clones, pre-transplant mixed lymphocyte reaction products were sequenced and compared with unstimulated pre-transplant donor and recipient T cells.

For this clone: Its cognate antigen has yet to be identified. No clone much larger than this one lies a single base away; base qualities are absent.

Libraries were made using the immunoSEQ multiplex PCR assay. For most patients, genomic DNA was isolated using the Qiagen DNeasy Blood and Tissue Kit and was shipped frozen to Adaptive Biotechnologies for TCR sequencing. Adaptive Biotechnologies carried out high-throughput TCR-beta CDR3 sequencing of genomic DNA for most patients. Under the source paper's analysis protocol: TCR sequencing data were retrieved from Adaptive's ImmunoSEQ software for roughly 20 patients, whereas a few other patients were processed with MiXCR and VDJtools. CD4 versus CD8 sorting errors were corrected by removing sequences found in both subsets at a frequency ratio below 5:1. CDR3 nucleotide sequences shared between donor and recipient were removed because their origin could not be assigned. At least 2-fold expansion over unstimulated cells and a minimum CFSE-low frequency of 0.002% (template counts) or 0.001% (read counts) were required for clones to be classified as alloreactive. A clone was considered mappable if detected in the sequenced pre-transplant spleen, lymph node, or MLR CFSE-low populations of the donor or recipient. The cumulative frequency of alloreactive clones was calculated as a percentage of all sequences, weighted by copy number. TCRdb's version of the immuneACCESS table is confined to in-frame rearrangements and falls short of the full clone set. An unresolved V gene accounts for under half of the shortfall where checked; the remainder is of unknown origin. That table gives V, J and clone size, and the DNA gave D and trimming. The sample table lists about 81,000 clones, less than 95% of them with a count of one. The ten largest make up about 0.34% of the sample.

The time point label, as the study defines it: cells obtained before transplantation from donor or recipient. CD3+CD4+ and CD3+CD8+ populations were FACS-sorted from unstimulated pre-transplant donor and recipient cells taken from spleen or lymph nodes. Here is what the overall study found, with its caveats: GvH clones were detected in recipient bone marrow, and some of these GvH clones were observed earlier in ileal mucosa or blood, consistent with an intestinal mucosal origin. The conclusions were limited by the relatively low number and heterogeneity of the intestinal transplant patients. High GvH to HvG T cell clonal ratios were observed in the allografts of patients with donor T cell macrochimerism. Early after transplant, peak levels of circulating GvH clones were associated with declines in HvG clones.

Ends trimmed: V by 4 bases, J by 3 bases; bases unmatched to a gene: 7. From cysteine to phenylalanine, the CDR3 is 17 amino acids long. Only CDR3 DNA remains: 51 bases, in frame from the first base. The germline V gene gives CDR1 as SGHTA and CDR2 as FQGNSA. The input for sequencing was unstimulated CD4+ T cells sorted from spleen or lymph node cells, taken before transplant. Rearrangement joined TRBV7-2 to TRBJ1-6; TRBD1 fits 9 bases in the junction. The TCR comes from a human donor who was the organ donor for an intestinal transplant. DNA sequence: TGTGCCAGCAGCTACGGACCGGGACAGGGCTATAATTCACCCCTCCACTTT. This sequence encodes CASSYGPGQGYNSPLHF.